These T cell receptor beta chains were read from a single sample in a study of human CD8 memory T cell subsets. After re-calling the 5' RACE reads, TCRdb lists one entry per CDR3 protein, DNA absent. This sample contains around 4,000 distinct CDR3 sequences. The sample comprised CD8+ T cells from PBMCs. The receptors originated from a human donor in good health. Both conserved end residues are part of each CDR3. Only some rows state a clone size, as once, few, many or a class for expanded clones.

>TRBV6-2/TRBV6-3|.|TRBJ2-1
CASSKRLAGGDEQFF
>TRBV29-1|medium-sized|TRBJ2-1
CSVCVMDSLNEQFF
>TRBV11-2|.|TRBJ2-4
CASSPSKGGGDIQYF
>TRBV7-3|medium-sized|TRBJ2-2
CASSSGGLPGELFF
>TRBV29-1|medium-sized|TRBJ2-1
CSVAHLAEKGNEQFF
>TRBV15|medium-sized|TRBJ1-4
CATRGLTNEKLFF
>TRBV19|.|TRBJ2-7
CASSFAVMRDEQYF
>TRBV4-1|.|TRBJ2-2
CASSQSRAGSGELFF
>TRBV27|large|TRBJ2-5
CASSLGPFDQETQYF
>TRBV5-1|.|TRBJ1-1
CASSFSGSWTEAFF
>TRBV27|.|TRBJ2-1
CASLTPGTEIYNEQFF
>TRBV29-1|medium-sized|TRBJ1-3
CSVEDDRTNSGNTIYF
>TRBV7-9|.|TRBJ2-7
CASSGTIRQMGEQYF
>TRBV5-1|.|TRBJ2-7
CASSSSVYEQYF
>TRBV9|.|TRBJ2-7
CASSPTGRNAYEQYF
>TRBV2|medium-sized|TRBJ2-2
CASSTYGSRGTTGELFF
>TRBV4-1|medium-sized|TRBJ1-1
CASSQRGRGLETEAFF
>TRBV27|.|TRBJ2-3
CASSWDQSTDTQYF
>TRBV7-6|medium-sized|TRBJ2-3
CASSLGRDTDTQYF
>TRBV20-1|medium-sized|TRBJ1-2
CSARDRLNYGYTF